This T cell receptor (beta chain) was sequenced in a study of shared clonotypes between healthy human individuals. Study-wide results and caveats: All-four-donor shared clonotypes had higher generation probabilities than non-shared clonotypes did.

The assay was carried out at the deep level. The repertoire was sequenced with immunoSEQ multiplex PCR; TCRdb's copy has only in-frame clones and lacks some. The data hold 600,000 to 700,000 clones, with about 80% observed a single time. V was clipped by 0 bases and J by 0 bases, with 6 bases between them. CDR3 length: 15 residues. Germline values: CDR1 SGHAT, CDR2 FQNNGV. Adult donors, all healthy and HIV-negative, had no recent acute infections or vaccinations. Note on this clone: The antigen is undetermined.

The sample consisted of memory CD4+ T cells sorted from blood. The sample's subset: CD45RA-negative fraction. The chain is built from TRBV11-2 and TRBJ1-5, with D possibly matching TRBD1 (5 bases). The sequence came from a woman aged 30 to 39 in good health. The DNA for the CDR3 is TGTGCCAGCAGCTTAGAAGACAGTAGCAATCAGCCCCAGCATTTT. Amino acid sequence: CASSLEDSSNQPQHF.